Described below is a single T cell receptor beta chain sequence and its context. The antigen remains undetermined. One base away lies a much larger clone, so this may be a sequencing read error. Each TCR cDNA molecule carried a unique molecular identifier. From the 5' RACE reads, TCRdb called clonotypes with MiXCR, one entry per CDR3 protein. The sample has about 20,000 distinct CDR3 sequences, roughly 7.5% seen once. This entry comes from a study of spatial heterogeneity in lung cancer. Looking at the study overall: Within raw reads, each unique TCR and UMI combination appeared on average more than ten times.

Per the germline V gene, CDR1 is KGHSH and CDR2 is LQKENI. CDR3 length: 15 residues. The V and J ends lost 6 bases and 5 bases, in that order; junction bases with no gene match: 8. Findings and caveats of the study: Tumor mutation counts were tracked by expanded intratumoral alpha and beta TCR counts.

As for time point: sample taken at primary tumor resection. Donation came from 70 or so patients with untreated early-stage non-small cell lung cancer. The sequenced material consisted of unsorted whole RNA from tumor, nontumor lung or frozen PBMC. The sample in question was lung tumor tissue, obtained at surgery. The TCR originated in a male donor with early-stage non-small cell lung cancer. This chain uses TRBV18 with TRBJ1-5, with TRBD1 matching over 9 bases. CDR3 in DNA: TGTGCCAGCTCCCCGCGGACAGGGGAAGATCAGCCCCAGCATTTT. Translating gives CASSPRTGEDQPQHF.